This T cell receptor beta chain was retrieved from a study of blood T cell repertoires in COVID-19. Original processing methods: From reference gene primer amplification, estimates of nucleated cell counts were derived. TCRdb's copy holds only in-frame clones and misses some; the assay was immunoSEQ multiplex PCR. V and J calls and clone size are as listed in that table; D and trimming were resolved from the DNA. The table lists about 220,000 clones, approximately 84% of them singletons. Looked up from germline, CDR1 is ENHRY and CDR2 is SYGVKD. The CDR3 has 15 residues. V lost 3 bases to trimming and J lost 3 bases, with 14 bases between them.

Sequenced: peripheral blood. This TCR came from a woman between 25 and 40 years old who had recovered from COVID-19. The chain carries TRBV10-3 and TRBJ1-1; the D is unclear. Here the CDR3 DNA reads TGTGCCATCAGTGAAAATGAGGGCAGTCACACTGAAGCTTTCTTT. It yields the protein CAISENEGSHTEAFF.